This TCR beta chain was identified in a study of shared clonotypes between healthy human individuals. The study, taken as a whole, reports: Clonotypes which were not shared had lower generation probabilities than clonotypes that all four donors shared. Naive subsets typically showed greater estimated richness than memory subsets.

Sequencing was performed with immunoSEQ multiplex PCR; in TCRdb, only in-frame clones are kept and a portion is missing. The table records about 380,000 clones, about 96% of them present only once. This clone was observed a single time. Antigen: not known. CDR3 length: 12 amino acids. Germline loops: CDR1 ENHRY, CDR2 SYGVKD. The V end lost 4 bases, the J end lost 4 bases, and 8 bases lay between the germline ends. The sample consisted of memory CD8+ T cells sorted from blood. Subset specified: CD45RO+ cells pooled with CCR7-negative TemRA cells. The V gene is TRBV10-3, the J gene TRBJ2-7, with D perhaps matching TRBD2 (6 bases). The TCR comes from a man between 25 and 39 years old in good health. CDR3 sequence (DNA): TGTGCCATCAGTGCGGACTATTACGAGCAGTACTTC. Translation gives CAISADYYEQYF.